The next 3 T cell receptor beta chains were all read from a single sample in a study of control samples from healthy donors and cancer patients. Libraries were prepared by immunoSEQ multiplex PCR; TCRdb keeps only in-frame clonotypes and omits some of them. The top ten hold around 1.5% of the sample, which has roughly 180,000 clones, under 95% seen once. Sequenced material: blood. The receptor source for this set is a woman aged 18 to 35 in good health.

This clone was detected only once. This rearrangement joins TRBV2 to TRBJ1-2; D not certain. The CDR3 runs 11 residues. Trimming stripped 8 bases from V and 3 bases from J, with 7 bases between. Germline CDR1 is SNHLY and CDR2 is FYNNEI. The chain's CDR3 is CASQTYYGYTF. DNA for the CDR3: TGTGCCAGCCAGACGTACTATGGCTACACCTTC.

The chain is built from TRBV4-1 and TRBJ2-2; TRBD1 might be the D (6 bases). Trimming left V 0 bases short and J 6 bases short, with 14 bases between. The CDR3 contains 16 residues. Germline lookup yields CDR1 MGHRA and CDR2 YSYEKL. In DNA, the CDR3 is TGCGCCAGCAGCCAAGATCCGAACAGGGCAGCCGGGGAGCTGTTTTTT. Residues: CASSQDPNRAAGELFF.

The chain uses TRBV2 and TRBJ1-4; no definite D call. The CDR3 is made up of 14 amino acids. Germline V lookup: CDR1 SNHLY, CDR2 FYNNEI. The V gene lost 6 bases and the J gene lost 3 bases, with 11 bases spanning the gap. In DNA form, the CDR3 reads TGTGCCAGCAGGGAGGAAGCAGCTAATGAAAAACTGTTTTTT. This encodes CASREEAANEKLFF.